Included here is one T cell receptor (beta chain) sequence, with context. This CDR3 is built from 14 residues. Per the germline V gene, CDR1 is SGHRS and CDR2 is YFSETQ. Trimming removed 0 bases at V and 6 bases at J, with 11 bases between. This sample is part of a study of blood T cell repertoires in COVID-19. Study-level information: From the United States, Italy and Spain came samples of acute and convalescent COVID-19. In each case, the material was cDNA or gDNA derived from T cells, B-cell-depleted T cells, or PBMCs.

Authors' data handling: It was from reference gene primer amplification that nucleated cell counts were estimated. Using immunoSEQ multiplex PCR, the repertoire was profiled, and TCRdb retains in-frame clones only, with some absent. V and J calls and clone size follow that table, whereas D and trimming were derived from the DNA. Found here are around 180,000 clones, roughly 90% of them singletons; the top ten hold roughly 24%. This chain links TRBV5-1 with TRBJ2-3; no clear D gene. Sequencing input: peripheral blood. The source of this sequence is a man in his 60s with acute or convalescent COVID-19. The CDR3 sequence: CASSLAWSSDTQYF. Here the CDR3 DNA reads TGCGCCAGCAGCTTGGCCTGGAGTTCCGATACGCAGTATTTT.